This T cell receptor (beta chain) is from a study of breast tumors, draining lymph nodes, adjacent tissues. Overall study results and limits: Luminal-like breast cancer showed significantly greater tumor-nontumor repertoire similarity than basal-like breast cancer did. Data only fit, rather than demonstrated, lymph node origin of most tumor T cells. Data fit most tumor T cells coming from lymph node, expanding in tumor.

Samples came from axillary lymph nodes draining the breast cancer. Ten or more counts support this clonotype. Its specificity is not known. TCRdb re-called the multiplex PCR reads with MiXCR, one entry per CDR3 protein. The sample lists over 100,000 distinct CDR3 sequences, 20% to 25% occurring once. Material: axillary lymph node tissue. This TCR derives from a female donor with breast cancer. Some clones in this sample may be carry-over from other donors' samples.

The DNA of the CDR3 is TGTGCCAGTATCGAAACAGGGGATAACTATGGCTACACCTTC. It encodes CASIETGDNYGYTF. This chain uses TRBV19 with TRBJ1-2, with 7 bases fitting TRBD1. The CDR3 consists of 14 residues. The V gene's germline CDR1 is LNHDA and CDR2 SQIVND (reference sequence). Unmatched junction bases numbered 6, after V lost 7 bases and J lost 1 base.